This T cell receptor beta chain was obtained from a study of blood T cell repertoires in COVID-19. Residents of around 24 US areas, aged roughly 18 to 89 years, made up the participants. Germline CDR1 SNHLY, CDR2 FYNNEI. Trimming cost V 5 bases and J 0 bases; bases outside gene matches: 5. There are 15 residues in the CDR3. As processed by the authors: From reference gene primer amplification, estimates of nucleated cell counts were derived. Sequenced by immunoSEQ multiplex PCR; TCRdb stores in-frame clones only, minus some. V, J and clone size are taken as reported in that table, and D and trimming were inferred from the DNA itself. Of approximately 260,000 clones listed, about 90% were seen once; the top ten hold about 6.9%.

The J gene is TRBJ1-1, the V gene TRBV2, with TRBD1 identical over 8 bases. Source material: PBMCs or T cells enriched from blood (not recorded which). The TCR was taken from a woman in her 30s with acute COVID-19. CDR3 in DNA: TGTGCCAGCAGTACCCGACAGGGGTTGAACACTGAAGCTTTCTTT. Its translation: CASSTRQGLNTEAFF.